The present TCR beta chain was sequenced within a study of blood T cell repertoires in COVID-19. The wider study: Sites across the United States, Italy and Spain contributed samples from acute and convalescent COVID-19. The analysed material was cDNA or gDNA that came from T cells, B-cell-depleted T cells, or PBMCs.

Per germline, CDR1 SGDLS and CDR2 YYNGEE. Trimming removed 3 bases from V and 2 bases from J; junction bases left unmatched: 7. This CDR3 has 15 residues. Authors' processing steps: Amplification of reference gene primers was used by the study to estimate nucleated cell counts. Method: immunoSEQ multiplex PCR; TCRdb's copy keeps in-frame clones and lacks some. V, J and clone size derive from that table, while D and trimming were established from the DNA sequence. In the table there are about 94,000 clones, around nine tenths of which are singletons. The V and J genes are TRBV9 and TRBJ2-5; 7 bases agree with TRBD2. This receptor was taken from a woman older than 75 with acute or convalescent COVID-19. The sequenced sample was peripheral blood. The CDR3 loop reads CASSAETSRQETQYF. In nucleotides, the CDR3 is TGTGCCAGCAGCGCTGAGACTAGCAGACAAGAGACCCAGTACTTC.